Below, 11 T cell receptor beta chains from the same sample are listed, as sequenced in a study of T cell clonality in common variable immunodeficiency. Study results and caveats: Common variable immunodeficiency TCR beta sequences reportedly had fewer deletions and N-nucleotide insertions.

TCRdb's copy holds only in-frame clones and misses some; the assay was immunoSEQ multiplex PCR. Observed are roughly 42,000 clones, no singletons, with the top ten taking approximately 5.5%. Their target antigens are unknown. The source material was peripheral blood mononuclear cells. The receptors come from a human donor with common variable immunodeficiency.

This clone appeared many times. The CDR3 end is not reached by the read, which stops 3 residues before it; the germline J gene fills it in. This chain joins TRBV7-6 and TRBJ2-5; a possible D gene is TRBD1 (6 bases). The V gene's germline CDR1 is SGHVS and CDR2 FNYEAQ. The CDR3 covers 15 residues. Trimming shortened V by 6 bases and J by 5 bases, and 19 bases separated the two germline ends. The DNA read from the CDR3 is TGTGCCAGCAGGGCTCGATCGGGAAGGGGGGAGACC. This sequence encodes CASRARSGRGET. The whole CDR3 reads CASRARSGRGETQYF.

This clone was seen only a few times. Read sequence stops 3 residues before the CDR3 end, and the germline J gene provides the missing end. This sequence joins TRBV20-1 and TRBJ2-1, with D possibly TRBD1 on 6 matching bases. This CDR3 is 15 amino acids long. From germline, CDR1 is DFQATT and CDR2 SNEGSKA (reference sequence). The ends were cut back, 6 bases at V and 3 bases at J, with 18 bases in the middle. The CDR3 bases that were read are TGCAGTGCGGGACCGGGACACTCTCTCTACAATGAG. Amino acid sequence: CSAGPGHSLYNE. The CDR3 reads in full as CSAGPGHSLYNEQFF.

This clone occurred many times. The CDR3 is cut off 3 residues early in the read; its end comes from the germline J gene. The chain is built from TRBV19 and TRBJ2-1; D tentatively reads TRBD1 or TRBD2 (5 bases each). CDR3 length: 16 amino acids. The germline V gene has CDR1 LNHDA and CDR2 SQIVND (reference sequence). The V gene lost 0 bases and the J gene lost 3 bases, with 12 bases spanning the gap. CDR3 DNA, as far as it was read: TGTGCCAGTAGTATAGATCACCAGGGAGTCTACAATGAG. Its translation is CASSIDHQGVYNE. The complete CDR3 reads CASSIDHQGVYNEQFF. Complete variable domain (other parts from reference TRBV19 and TRBJ2-1): DGGITQSPKYLFRKEGQNVTLSCEQNLNHDAMYWYRQDPGQGLRLIYYSQIVNDFQKGDIAEGYSVSREKKESFPLTVTSAQKNPTAFYLCASSIDHQGVYNEQFFGPGTRLTVL.

This clone was counted ten times or more. Read data end 3 residues before the CDR3 end; the end is taken from the germline J gene. The chain couples TRBV18 to TRBJ2-7; TRBD1 matches 7 bases. The CDR3 runs to 13 residues. The germline V gene has CDR1 KGHSH and CDR2 LQKENI. V gave up 5 bases and J gave up 5 bases; unmatched junction bases: 6. The CDR3 spells CASSTGQRDEQYF. The CDR3 DNA, read in part, is TGTGCCAGCTCAACGGGACAGAGAGACGAG.

The table lists this clone with a few counts. The read stops 3 residues short of the end of the CDR3; the missing end is completed from the germline J gene. The gene calls are TRBV6-1 and TRBJ1-1; 7 bases line up with TRBD1. Per the germline V gene, CDR1 is MNHNS and CDR2 is SASEGT. The CDR3 covers 12 residues. The CDR3 loop reads CASSEAGGEAFF. The sequenced part of the CDR3 DNA is TGTGCCAGCAGTGAAGCAGGGGGCGAA.

This clone was recorded at least ten times. The read falls 3 residues short of the CDR3 end, and the missing part is taken from the germline J gene. This chain links TRBV29-1 with TRBJ2-4; tentative D call: TRBD1 (6 bases). The CDR3 extends over 12 amino acids. Germline V gene data show CDR1 as SQVTM and CDR2 as ANQGSEA. Trimming removed 1 base at V and 6 bases at J, with 7 bases between. This CDR3 is CSVEVRGNIQYF. The DNA read from the CDR3 is TGCAGCGTTGAAGTCAGGGGAAACATT.

Only a few counts were recorded for this clone. The DNA ends 3 residues before the CDR3 does, and the rest of the CDR3 is filled in from the germline J gene. The gene calls are TRBV18 and TRBJ2-1; 8 nucleotides line up with TRBD2. The V and J ends lost 2 bases and 3 bases, in that order; junction bases with no gene match: 3. Germline CDR1 and CDR2: KGHSH and LQKENI. The CDR3 is 15 amino acids. The CDR3 is CASSPSGGGYNEQFF. CDR3 DNA, as far as it was read: TGTGCCAGCTCACCATCGGGGGGGGGCTACAATGAG.

This clone was detected ten times or more. With the read ending 3 residues before the CDR3 end, the germline J gene is used to fill in that end. The genes are TRBV5-1 and TRBJ2-2; possibly TRBD1 for D (6 bases). Germline values: CDR1 SGHRS, CDR2 YFSETQ. This CDR3 has 13 amino acids. V lost 6 bases and J lost 4, with 10 bases in between. The CDR3 sequence: CASMGAATGELFF. CDR3 DNA (partial): TGCGCCAGCATGGGGGCCGCCACCGGGGAG.

This clone was detected only a few times. The sequenced part of the CDR3 DNA is TGCGCCAGCAGCTACGGACAGGGGAAGTATGGC. Protein sequence: CASSYGQGKYG. The whole CDR3 reads CASSYGQGKYGYTF. The V call is TRBV5-1, the J call TRBJ1-2; TRBD1 aligns across 9 bases. The sequenced fragment ends 3 residues before the CDR3 boundary, so the rest is inferred from the germline J gene. Germline CDR1 and CDR2: SGHRS and YFSETQ. The V and J ends lost 3 bases and 5 bases, in that order; junction bases with no gene match: 5. CDR3 size: 14 residues.

Ten or more counts support this clone. The sequence runs out 3 residues before the end of the CDR3; the remainder is reconstructed from the germline J gene. The chain is built from TRBV20-1 and TRBJ1-2; D unclear. V was pared by 0 bases and J by 7 bases, with 9 bases between. The CDR3 has 12 amino acids. Looked up from germline, CDR1 is DFQATT and CDR2 is SNEGSKA (reference sequence). CDR3 loop: CSARESVGGYTF. CDR3 DNA, as far as it was read: TGCAGTGCTAGAGAAAGCGTCGGTGGC.

This clone came up a few times. The observed sequence ends 3 residues before the CDR3 terminus, with the missing tail filled in from the germline J gene. The chain couples TRBV7-8 to TRBJ2-7; 8 positions match TRBD2. Germline V gene data show CDR1 as SGHVS and CDR2 as FQNEAQ. The CDR3 totals 13 residues. Trimming at V came to 3 bases and at J to 4 bases, leaving 2 bases not matched to a gene. This CDR3 reads CASSLGLVYEQYF. Incomplete CDR3 DNA: TGTGCCAGCAGCTTGGGACTAGTTTACGAG. The full variable domain, in which reference TRBV7-8 and TRBJ2-7 provide the parts outside the CDR3, is GAGVSQSPRYKVAKRGQDVALRCDPISGHVSLFWYQQALGQGPEFLTYFQNEAQLDKSGLPSDRFFAERPEGSVSTLKIQRTQQEDSAVYLCASSLGLVYEQYFGPGTRLTVT.